The 10 T cell receptor beta chains in this list originate from one sample, sequenced in a study of early T cells in non-severe SARS-CoV-2 infection. TCRdb redid the calling of the 5' RACE reads with MiXCR, one entry per CDR3 protein. The sample shows tens of thousands of distinct CDR3 sequences, roughly an eighth of them seen only once. Input material: whole blood. Receptors were obtained from an adult who was a healthcare worker with PCR-confirmed SARS-CoV-2 infection or an uninfected control (not recorded which).

The gene calls are TRBV7-9 and TRBJ1-1; unclear D gene. CDR3 length: 13 residues. The germline gives CDR1 SEHNR, CDR2 FQNEAQ (reference sequence). The ends were cut back, 4 bases at V and 6 bases at J, with 12 bases in the middle. The chain's CDR3 is CASSSPPLAEAFF. As DNA, the CDR3 is TGTGCCAGCAGCTCCCCCCCTCTGGCTGAAGCTTTCTTT. The variable domain in full, with the rest retrieved from reference TRBV7-9 and TRBJ1-1, is DTGVSQNPRHKITKRGQNVTFRCDPISEHNRLYWYRQTLGQGPEFLTYFQNEAQLEKSRLLSDRFSAERPKGSFSTLEIQRTEQGDSAMYLCASSSPPLAEAFFGQGTRLTVV.

In regard to this clonotype: Being one base from a much bigger clone, this may be a read error. The V and J genes are TRBV20-1 and TRBJ2-1, with TRBD2 matching 10 bases. Germline assignment: CDR1 DFQATT and CDR2 SNEGSKA (reference sequence). The CDR3 is 16 amino acids. CDR3 bases: TGCAATGCCCAAGTAAATGTGCCTAGCGGGAGCGATGAGCAGTTCTTC. It encodes CNAQVNVPSGSDEQFF.

This chain uses TRBV5-1 with TRBJ2-3; maybe TRBD2 (5 bases). The CDR3 is made up of 17 amino acids. The germline V gene encodes CDR1 SGHRS and CDR2 YFSETQ. V gave up 5 bases and J gave up 2 bases, with 21 bases separating them. The CDR3 DNA sequence: TGCGCCAGCAGGCCCGACTCTGGGAGCGCCTACACAGATACGCAGTATTTT. This encodes CASRPDSGSAYTDTQYF.

The chain links TRBV6-6 to TRBJ2-2; D remains unclear. There are 14 residues in the CDR3. The V gene lost 0 bases and the J gene lost 7 bases, with 9 bases spanning the gap. Per germline, CDR1 MNHNY and CDR2 SVGAGI (reference sequence). CDR3 coding DNA: TGTGCCAGCAGTTACTCGCCCCCGGTCGGGGAGCTGTTTTTT. This sequence encodes CASSYSPPVGELFF.

This clonotype was observed at least ten times. V usage is TRBV5-6 and J usage is TRBJ2-2; D could derive from TRBD1 or TRBD2 (5 bases each). Trimming stripped 4 bases from V and 0 bases from J, with 25 bases between. The length of the CDR3 is 20 residues. The germline V gene encodes CDR1 SGHDT and CDR2 YYEEEE. The CDR3 region is CASSPGPPGYLPANTGELFF. DNA of the CDR3: TGTGCCAGCAGCCCGGGACCCCCGGGCTACCTTCCCGCGAACACCGGGGAGCTGTTTTTT. The variable domain in full, completed from reference TRBV5-6 and TRBJ2-2, reads DAGVTQSPTHLIKTRGQQVTLRCSPKSGHDTVSWYQQALGQGPQFIFQYYEEEERQRGNFPDRFSGHQFPNYSSELNVNALLLGDSALYLCASSPGPPGYLPANTGELFFGEGSRLTVL.

This clonotype has at least ten counts. The chain carries TRBV12-3 or TRBV12-4 and TRBJ2-7; D may be TRBD1 (5 bases). The length of the CDR3 is 16 residues. The V gene lost 2 bases and the J gene lost 2 bases, with 16 bases spanning the gap. CDR3 residues: CASSLRFSDRTYEQYF. CDR3 in DNA: TGTGCCAGCAGTTTAAGGTTCAGTGACAGAACCTACGAGCAGTACTTC.

V gene TRBV5-1 combines with J gene TRBJ2-5, with D perhaps given as TRBD1 or TRBD2 (6 bases each). From germline, CDR1 is SGHRS and CDR2 YFSETQ. CDR3 length: 13 amino acids. Trimming removed 0 bases at V and 6 bases at J, with 9 bases between. The CDR3 sequence is CASSLGRGQTQYF. In nucleotides, the CDR3 is TGCGCCAGCAGCTTGGGTCGGGGGCAGACCCAGTACTTC. The full variable domain, its missing parts supplied by reference TRBV5-1 and TRBJ2-5, is KAGVTQTPRYLIKTRGQQVTLSCSPISGHRSVSWYQQTPGQGLQFLFEYFSETQRNKGNFPGRFSGRQFSNSRSEMNVSTLELGDSALYLCASSLGRGQTQYFGPGTRLLVL.

Only a few counts were recorded for this clonotype. The chain joins TRBV7-2 to TRBJ1-2, with unresolved D. CDR1 and CDR2 from the germline V gene are SGHTA and FQGNSA. CDR3 length equals 15 residues. The germline V and J ends were trimmed by 4 bases and 4 bases, with 16 bases remaining between them. CDR3 nucleotides: TGTGCCAGCAGCTCTGGACTGATTTGGGGCTATGGCTACACCTTC. Amino acids: CASSSGLIWGYGYTF. The full variable domain, rest sourced from reference TRBV7-2 and TRBJ1-2, is GAGVSQSPSNKVTEKGKDVELRCDPISGHTALYWYRQSLGQGLEFLIYFQGNSAPDKSGLPSDRFSAERTGGSVSTLTIQRTQQEDSAVYLCASSSGLIWGYGYTFGSGTRLTVV.

This clonotype was recorded a few times. The V call is TRBV29-1, the J call TRBJ1-5; the D is unclear. Germline lookup yields CDR1 SQVTM and CDR2 ANQGSEA. The CDR3 has 13 amino acids. Between the trimmed V and J ends, which lost 4 bases and 3 bases, there was a span of 10 bases. CDR3 nucleotide sequence: TGCAGCGTTGGCGCGGGCCTCAATCAGCCCCAGCATTTT. Translation gives CSVGAGLNQPQHF.

This clonotype is medium-sized (0.01 to 0.1%). V usage is TRBV12-3 or TRBV12-4 and J usage is TRBJ2-1, with a possible D match to TRBD2 (6 bases). The V end was cut by 6 bases, the J end by 6 bases, with 15 bases between. CDR3 size: 14 residues. The chain's CDR3 is CASSIERDSNEQFF. The CDR3 DNA is TGTGCCAGCAGCATAGAACGGGACTCCAATGAGCAGTTCTTC.